This T cell receptor beta chain is drawn from a study of blood T cell repertoires in COVID-19. CDR1 SNHLY and CDR2 FYNNEI come from the germline V gene. The junction had 5 bases not matched to a gene; V was cut back by 4 bases and J by 5 bases. The CDR3 spans 15 residues. Assay: immunoSEQ multiplex PCR; the TCRdb copy retains only in-frame clones and omits some. The sample consists of about 120,000 clones, around 87% of them appearing once. The origin of this receptor is a woman between 65 and 79 years old with acute or convalescent COVID-19. The sequencing input was peripheral blood. V is TRBV2 and J is TRBJ1-5, with 10 bases lining up with TRBD1. CDR3 in amino acids: CASSGQGAVDQPQHF. As DNA, the CDR3 is TGTGCCAGCAGTGGACAGGGGGCCGTCGATCAGCCCCAGCATTTT.